The T cell receptor beta chain under discussion was sequenced for a study of T cells after yellow fever vaccination. Study results and limitations: Weaker, the secondary response had a peak occurring faster, on day 5 versus 15.

Template switching by 5'RACE produced TCR cDNA, adding a universal primer site and UMIs. TCRdb independently ran MiXCR on the 5' RACE reads; one entry per CDR3 protein. This table holds a few hundred thousand distinct CDR3 sequences, around 3.6% found once. This clonotype came up many times. What it binds is unknown. Germline V gene sequence: CDR1 MNHEY, CDR2 SVGAGI. This CDR3 comprises 16 residues. The ends lost 6 bases at V and 10 bases at J; junction bases unmatched: 13. Sequenced here: PBMCs, sampled on the day of the yellow fever booster vaccination. The V and J genes are TRBV6-5 and TRBJ1-6, with 9 bases identical to TRBD1. This clonotype originated in a man aged 18 to 35 who received the YFV17D yellow fever vaccine. CDR3 nucleotides: TGTGCCAGCAGACCCACGCCGGGACAGGGTAAATCACCCCTCCACTTT. Protein: CASRPTPGQGKSPLHF.